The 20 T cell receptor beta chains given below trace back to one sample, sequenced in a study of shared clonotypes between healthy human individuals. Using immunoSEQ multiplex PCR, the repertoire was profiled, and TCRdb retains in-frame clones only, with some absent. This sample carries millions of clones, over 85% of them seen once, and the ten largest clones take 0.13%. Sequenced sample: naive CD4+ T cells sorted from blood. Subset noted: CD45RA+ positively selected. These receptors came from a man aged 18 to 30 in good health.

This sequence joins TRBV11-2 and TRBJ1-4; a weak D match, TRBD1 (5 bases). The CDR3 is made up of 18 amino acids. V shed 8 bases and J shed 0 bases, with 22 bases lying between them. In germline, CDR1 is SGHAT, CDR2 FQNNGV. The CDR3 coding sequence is TGTGCCAGCCGTTCAAACAGGATCTTTGTTGCAACTAATGAAAAACTGTTTTTT. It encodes CASRSNRIFVATNEKLFF.

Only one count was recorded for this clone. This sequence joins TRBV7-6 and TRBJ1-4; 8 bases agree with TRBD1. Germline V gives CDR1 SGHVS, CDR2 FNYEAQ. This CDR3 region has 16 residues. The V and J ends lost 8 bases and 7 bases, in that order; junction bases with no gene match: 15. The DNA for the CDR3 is TGTGCCAGCTCAGCTTATACCAGGGGGCAGGGTGAAAAACTGTTTTTT. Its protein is CASSAYTRGQGEKLFF.

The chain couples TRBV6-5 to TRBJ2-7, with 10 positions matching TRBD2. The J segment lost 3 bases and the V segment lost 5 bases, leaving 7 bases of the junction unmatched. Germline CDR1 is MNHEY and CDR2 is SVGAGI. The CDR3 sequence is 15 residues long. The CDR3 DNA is TGTGCCAGCAGTCGCGCGGTAGCGGGAGGCTACGAGCAGTACTTC. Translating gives CASSRAVAGGYEQYF.

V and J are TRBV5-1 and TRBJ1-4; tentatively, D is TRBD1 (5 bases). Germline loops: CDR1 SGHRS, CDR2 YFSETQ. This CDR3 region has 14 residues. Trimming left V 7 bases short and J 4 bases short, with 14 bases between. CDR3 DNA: TGCGCCAGCGCCCCCAGGACATATAATGAAAAACTGTTTTTT. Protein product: CASAPRTYNEKLFF.

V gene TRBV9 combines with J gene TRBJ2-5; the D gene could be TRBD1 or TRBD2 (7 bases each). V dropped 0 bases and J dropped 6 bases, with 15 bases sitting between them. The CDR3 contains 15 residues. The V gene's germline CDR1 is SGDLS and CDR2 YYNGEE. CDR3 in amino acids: CASSVEAGGEKTQYF. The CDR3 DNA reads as TGTGCCAGCAGCGTAGAGGCAGGGGGGGAAAAGACCCAGTACTTC.

CDR3 DNA sequence: TGTGCCAGCAGCTTAGGCCGGTCGGGGATCGGGGAGACCCAGTACTTC. Encoded protein: CASSLGRSGIGETQYF. The chain uses TRBV7-9 and TRBJ2-5; maybe TRBD2 (5 bases). The ends were cut back, 1 base at V and 5 bases at J, with 17 bases in the middle. Germline CDR1 is SEHNR and CDR2 is FQNEAQ (reference sequence). CDR3 length: 16 residues.

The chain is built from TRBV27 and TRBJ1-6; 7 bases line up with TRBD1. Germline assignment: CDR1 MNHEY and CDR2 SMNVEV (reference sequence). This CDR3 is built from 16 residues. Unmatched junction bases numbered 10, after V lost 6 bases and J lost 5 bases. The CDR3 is CASRPMTGPNNSPLHF. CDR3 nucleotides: TGTGCCAGCAGGCCGATGACAGGGCCAAATAATTCACCCCTCCACTTT.

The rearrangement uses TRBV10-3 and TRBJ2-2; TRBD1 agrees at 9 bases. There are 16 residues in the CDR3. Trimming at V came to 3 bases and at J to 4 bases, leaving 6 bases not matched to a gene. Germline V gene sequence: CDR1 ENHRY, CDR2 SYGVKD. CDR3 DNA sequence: TGTGCCATCAGTGATCTTCGGACAGGGGCCACCGGGGAGCTGTTTTTT. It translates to CAISDLRTGATGELFF.

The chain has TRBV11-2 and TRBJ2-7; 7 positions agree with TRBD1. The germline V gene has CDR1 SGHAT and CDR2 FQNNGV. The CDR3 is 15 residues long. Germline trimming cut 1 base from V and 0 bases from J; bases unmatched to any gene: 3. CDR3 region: CASSLVDRVSYEQYF. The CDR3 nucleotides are TGTGCCAGCAGCTTAGTAGACAGGGTCTCCTACGAGCAGTACTTC. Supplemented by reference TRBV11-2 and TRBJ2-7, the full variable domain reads EAGVAQSPRYKIIEKRQSVAFWCNPISGHATLYWYQQILGQGPKLLIQFQNNGVVDDSQLPKDRFSAERLKGVDSTLKIQPAKLEDSAVYLCASSLVDRVSYEQYFGPGTRLTVT.

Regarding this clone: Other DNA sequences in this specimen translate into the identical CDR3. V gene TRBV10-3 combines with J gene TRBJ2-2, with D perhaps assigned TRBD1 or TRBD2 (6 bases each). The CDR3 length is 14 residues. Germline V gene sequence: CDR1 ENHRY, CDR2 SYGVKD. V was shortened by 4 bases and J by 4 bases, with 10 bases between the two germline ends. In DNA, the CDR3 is TGTGCCATCAGTGCCGGGGGCAGCACCGGGGAGCTGTTTTTT. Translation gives CAISAGGSTGELFF.

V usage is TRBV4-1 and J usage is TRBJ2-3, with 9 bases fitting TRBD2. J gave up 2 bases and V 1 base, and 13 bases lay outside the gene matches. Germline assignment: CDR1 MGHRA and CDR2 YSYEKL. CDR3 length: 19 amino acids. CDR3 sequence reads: CASSQGLSRGGFSTDTQYF. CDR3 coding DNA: TGCGCCAGCAGCCAAGGCTTATCGCGGGGGGGCTTCTCCACAGATACGCAGTATTTT.

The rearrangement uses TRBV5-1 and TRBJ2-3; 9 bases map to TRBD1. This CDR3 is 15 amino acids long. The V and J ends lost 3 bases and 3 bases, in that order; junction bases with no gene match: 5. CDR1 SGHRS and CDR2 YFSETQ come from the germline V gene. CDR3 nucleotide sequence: TGCGCCAGCAGCTCTGGACAGGGGCGTACAGATACGCAGTATTTT. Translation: CASSSGQGRTDTQYF.

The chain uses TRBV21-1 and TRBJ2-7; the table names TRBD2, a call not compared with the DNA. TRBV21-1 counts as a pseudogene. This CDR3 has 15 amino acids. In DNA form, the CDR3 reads TGTGCCAGCAGCAAAGCTTCTCTAGGCTCCTACGAGCAGTACTTC. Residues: CASSKASLGSYEQYF.

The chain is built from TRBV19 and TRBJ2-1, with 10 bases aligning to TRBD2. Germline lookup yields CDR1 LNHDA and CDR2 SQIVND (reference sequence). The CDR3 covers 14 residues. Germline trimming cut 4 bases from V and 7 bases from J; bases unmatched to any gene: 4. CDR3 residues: CASSTPGLANEQFF. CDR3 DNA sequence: TGTGCCAGTAGTACACCGGGACTAGCGAATGAGCAGTTCTTC.

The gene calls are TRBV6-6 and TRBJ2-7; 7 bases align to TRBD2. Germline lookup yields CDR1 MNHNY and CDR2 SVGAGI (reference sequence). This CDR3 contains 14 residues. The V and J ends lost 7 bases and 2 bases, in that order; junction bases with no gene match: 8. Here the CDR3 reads CASKGEGGAYEQYF. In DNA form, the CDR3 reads TGTGCCAGCAAAGGGGAGGGTGGGGCCTACGAGCAGTACTTC.

The DNA of the CDR3 is TGTGCCAGCTCACCAAGGGGGCAAGAGGGCTACACCTTC. This encodes CASSPRGQEGYTF. The rearrangement links TRBV18 to TRBJ1-2, with 7 bases matching TRBD1. With V trimmed by 2 bases and J by 8 bases, 5 bases remained unmatched. CDR1 and CDR2 from the germline V gene are KGHSH and LQKENI. The CDR3 has 13 amino acids.

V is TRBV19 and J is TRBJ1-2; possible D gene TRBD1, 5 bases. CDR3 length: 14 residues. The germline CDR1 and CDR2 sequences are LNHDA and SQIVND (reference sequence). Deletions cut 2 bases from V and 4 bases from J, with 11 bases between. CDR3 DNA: TGTGCCAGTAGTATATCACGGGGCGGCTATGGCTACACCTTC. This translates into CASSISRGGYGYTF.

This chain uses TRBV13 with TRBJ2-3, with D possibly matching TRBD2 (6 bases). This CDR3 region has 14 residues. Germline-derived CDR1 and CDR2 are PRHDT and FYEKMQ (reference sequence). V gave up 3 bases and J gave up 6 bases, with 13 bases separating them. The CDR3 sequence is CASSFPTTSDTQYF. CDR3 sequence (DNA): TGTGCCAGCAGCTTCCCAACCACTAGCGATACGCAGTATTTT. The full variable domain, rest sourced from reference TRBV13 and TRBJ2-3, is AAGVIQSPRHLIKEKRETATLKCYPIPRHDTVYWYQQGPGQDPQFLISFYEKMQSDKGSIPDRFSAQQFSDYHSELNMSSLELGDSALYFCASSFPTTSDTQYFGPGTRLTVL.

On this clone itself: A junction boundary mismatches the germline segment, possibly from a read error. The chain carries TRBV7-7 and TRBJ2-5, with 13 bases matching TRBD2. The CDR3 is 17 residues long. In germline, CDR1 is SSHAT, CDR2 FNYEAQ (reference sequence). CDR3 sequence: CASSSGLAGRGQETQYF. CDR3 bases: TGTGCTAGCAGCTCGGGACTAGCGGGAAGGGGGCAAGAGACCCAGTACTTC.

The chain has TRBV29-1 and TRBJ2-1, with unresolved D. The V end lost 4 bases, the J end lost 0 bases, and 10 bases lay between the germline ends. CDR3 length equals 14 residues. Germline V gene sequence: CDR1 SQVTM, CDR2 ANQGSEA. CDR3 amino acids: CSVGLGSSYNEQFF. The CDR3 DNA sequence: TGCAGCGTTGGGTTGGGTAGCTCCTACAATGAGCAGTTCTTC.